These 5 T cell receptor beta chains were all obtained from the same sample, sequenced in a study of shared clonotypes between healthy human individuals. Sequencing used immunoSEQ multiplex PCR; TCRdb keeps in-frame clones, though not all of them. The sample includes some 2.4 million clones, over 85% of them seen just once. The specimen sequenced was naive CD4+ T cells from PBMCs. Subset defined: CD45RA+ positively selected. These receptors were obtained from a man aged 18 to 30 in good health. Some clones in this sample may be carry-over from other donors' samples.

This chain joins TRBV7-2 and TRBJ2-3, with a possible D match to TRBD2 (5 bases). Deletions cut 2 bases from V and 5 bases from J, with 14 bases between. The germline V gene encodes CDR1 SGHTA and CDR2 FQGNSA. CDR3 size: 15 residues. The DNA for the CDR3 is TGTGCCAGCAGCTTACTACGGGGTGGGAAAGATACGCAGTATTTT. Its translation: CASSLLRGGKDTQYF. Full variable domain (rest looked up from reference TRBV7-2 and TRBJ2-3): GAGVSQSPSNKVTEKGKDVELRCDPISGHTALYWYRQSLGQGLEFLIYFQGNSAPDKSGLPSDRFSAERTGGSVSTLTIQRTQQEDSAVYLCASSLLRGGKDTQYFGPGTRLTVL.

The V call is TRBV10-3, the J call TRBJ1-1, with D maybe TRBD1 (6 bases). Germline CDR1 ENHRY, CDR2 SYGVKD. V was shortened by 10 bases and J by 5 bases, with 17 bases between the two germline ends. The CDR3 runs to 13 residues. The DNA for the CDR3 is TGTGCCAGAAACAGGGCAGAGGGAACTGAAGCTTTCTTT. Its protein is CARNRAEGTEAFF.

This chain links TRBV18 with TRBJ1-5; D perhaps matches TRBD1 (5 bases). The V end lost 0 bases, the J end lost 2 bases, and 11 bases lay between the germline ends. CDR3 size: 16 residues. Germline V gives CDR1 KGHSH, CDR2 LQKENI. CDR3 nucleotide sequence: TGTGCCAGCTCACCACCGGGACGGTGGGGCAATCAGCCCCAGCATTTT. Amino acid sequence: CASSPPGRWGNQPQHF. The variable domain in full, completed from reference TRBV18 and TRBJ1-5, reads NAGVMQNPRHLVRRRGQEARLRCSPMKGHSHVYWYRQLPEEGLKFMVYLQKENIIDESGMPKERFSAEFPKEGPSILRIQQVVRGDSAAYFCASSPPGRWGNQPQHFGDGTRLSIL.

This chain uses TRBV7-2 with TRBJ1-1; the D is unclear. The CDR3 runs to 13 residues. In germline, CDR1 is SGHTA, CDR2 FQGNSA. Trimming took off 4 bases at V and 1 base at J, with 7 bases between the two ends. The CDR3 DNA sequence: TGTGCCAGCAGCTCGTCTTCGAACACTGAAGCTTTCTTT. Translating gives CASSSSSNTEAFF.

Points on this clone: Other DNA sequences of this sample code for an identical CDR3. This sequence joins TRBV29-1 and TRBJ2-4; 9 nucleotides line up with TRBD1. Losses at the gene ends were 4 bases for V and 7 bases for J; bases not matched to a gene: 11. CDR3 length equals 15 residues. The germline CDR1 and CDR2 sequences are SQVTM and ANQGSEA. The CDR3 is CSVGDTGGELNIQYF. The CDR3 coding sequence is TGCAGCGTTGGAGACACAGGGGGCGAATTGAACATTCAGTACTTC.